Listed below are T cell receptor beta chains from one sample, sequenced in a study of blood T cell repertoires in COVID-19. Repertoires were generated with immunoSEQ multiplex PCR, while TCRdb's copy carries only in-frame clones and drops some. The repertoire holds around 230,000 clones, 70% to 90% seen once, with about 9.9% in the top ten. Sequences were obtained from peripheral blood. The receptors were gathered from a man aged 45-60 years with COVID-19, enrolled during active disease. Both conserved end residues are part of each CDR3. Fields, in order: V gene, J gene, D gene, clone size, CDR3 protein, CDR3 DNA. A D gene is named only where the DNA matches it firmly. Only part of the rows carry a size: once, few, many, or a class if the clone is expanded.

TRBV3-1/TRBV3-2	TRBJ2-1	-	-	CASSWEYNEQFF	TGTGCCAGCAGCTGGGAGTACAATGAGCAGTTCTTC
TRBV18	TRBJ2-4	TRBD2	once	CASSPPLAGGPNAKNIQYF	TGTGCCAGCTCACCACCCCTGGCGGGAGGGCCCAATGCCAAAAACATTCAGTACTTC
TRBV7-9	TRBJ2-3	-	-	CASSFGLGGTDTQYF	TGTGCCAGCAGCTTTGGGCTGGGCGGCACAGATACGCAGTATTTT
TRBV6-6	TRBJ2-7	TRBD2	-	CASNREGPSYEQYF	TGTGCCAGCAATCGGGAGGGCCCCTCCTACGAGCAGTACTTC
TRBV18	TRBJ2-7	TRBD2	-	CASSPGLGDEQYF	TGTGCCAGCTCACCCGGACTAGGCGACGAGCAGTACTTC
TRBV6-6	TRBJ2-5	TRBD2	once	CASSYSGGSAETQYF	TGTGCCAGCAGTTACTCCGGCGGGAGTGCAGAGACCCAGTACTTC
TRBV5-1	TRBJ1-1	TRBD1	few	CASSSTPGQGALLNTEAFF	TGCGCCAGCAGTTCGACACCGGGACAGGGGGCTCTTTTGAACACTGAAGCTTTCTTT
TRBV5-1	TRBJ2-2	TRBD1	-	CASSIQGAAGELFF	TGCGCCAGCAGCATTCAGGGGGCCGCCGGGGAGCTGTTTTTT
TRBV11-1	TRBJ1-1	-	once	CASSVQPGLGTEAFF	TGTGCCAGCAGCGTCCAACCGGGTCTCGGGACTGAAGCTTTCTTT
TRBV19	TRBJ1-6	-	-	CASKARENSPLHF	TGTGCCAGTAAGGCCAGGGAAAATTCACCCCTCCACTTT
TRBV2	TRBJ1-5	TRBD1	-	CASTGDREQPQHF	TGTGCCAGCACCGGGGACAGGGAGCAGCCCCAGCATTTT
TRBV19	TRBJ2-1	-	-	CASSIRGNSYNEQFF	TGTGCCAGTAGTATAAGGGGGAACTCCTACAATGAGCAGTTCTTC
TRBV24-1	TRBJ2-6	-	-	CATSRGGPSGANVLTF	TGTGCCACCAGCAGGGGAGGGCCCTCTGGGGCCAACGTCCTGACTTTC
TRBV10-3	TRBJ2-5	TRBD1	-	CAISLGQSTETQYF	TGTGCCATCAGTTTGGGACAGTCAACGGAGACCCAGTACTTC
TRBV19	TRBJ1-2	TRBD1	-	CASSISTTGTGAGYTF	TGTGCCAGTAGTATCTCTACTACCGGGACAGGGGCTGGCTACACCTTC
TRBV4-2	TRBJ2-7	-	-	CASSQERTSYEQYF	TGTGCCAGCAGCCAAGAACGGACAAGCTACGAGCAGTACTTC
TRBV7-3	TRBJ2-1	TRBD2	-	CASSLTGTSVYNEQFF	TGTGCCAGCAGCCTCACCGGGACTAGCGTTTACAATGAGCAGTTCTTC
TRBV9	TRBJ2-5	-	-	CASSTREGAQETQYF	TGTGCCAGCAGCACCCGGGAGGGGGCCCAAGAGACCCAGTACTTC
TRBV7-7	TRBJ2-1	-	-	CASSLGGQNEQFF	TGTGCCAGCAGCTTGGGCGGACAGAATGAGCAGTTCTTC
TRBV18	TRBJ2-2	TRBD1	-	CASSPRDSSSPDTGELFF	TGTGCCAGCTCACCACGGGACAGCTCCTCCCCGGACACCGGGGAGCTGTTTTTT
TRBV12-5	TRBJ2-7	TRBD1	-	CASGSHLRAGGWGYEQYF	TGTGCTAGTGGTTCCCACCTCCGGGCAGGGGGCTGGGGATACGAGCAGTACTTC
TRBV2	TRBJ1-1	-	-	CASSDRGNTEAFF	TGTGCCAGCAGTGACAGGGGGAACACTGAAGCTTTCTTT
TRBV28	TRBJ2-7	-	few	CASSFSRGYSYEQYF	TGTGCCAGCAGTTTTTCCAGGGGATACTCCTACGAGCAGTACTTC
TRBV21-1	TRBJ2-1	-	few	CASSKRPSGSVNEQFF	TGTGCCAGCAGCAAAAGACCCAGCGGGAGTGTTAATGAGCAGTTCTTC